The 25 T cell receptor beta chains below all came from one sample that was sequenced in a study of response to subunit inactivated influenza vaccine. From the RT-PCR reads, TCRdb called clonotypes with MiXCR, one entry per CDR3 protein. The sample yields roughly 550,000 distinct CDR3 sequences, roughly 25% seen once. The same sample was also used in a study of T cells expressing NK-cell markers. That study reports: Generation of TCR beta cDNA was performed by 5'RACE template switching incorporating UMIs.

Sample: CD4+ T cells sorted from PBMCs, taken about 11 days after vaccination. These receptors were collected from a man over 45 who received an inactivated influenza vaccine.

In this sample, this clonotype turned up a few times. This chain joins TRBV11-2 and TRBJ2-1, with 12 bases matching TRBD2. CDR1 and CDR2 (germline): SGHAT, FQNNGV. CDR3 size: 15 residues. Trimming cost V 4 bases and J 6 bases; bases outside gene matches: 4. This CDR3 is CASSSLAGGINEQFF. The CDR3 nucleotides are TGTGCCAGCAGCTCACTAGCGGGAGGAATCAATGAGCAGTTCTTC.

This rearrangement joins TRBV7-8 to TRBJ2-7; TRBD1 matches 7 bases. The V gene's germline CDR1 is SGHVS and CDR2 FQNEAQ. The CDR3 consists of 15 residues. V was pared by 1 base and J by 8 bases, with 11 bases of the junction left unmatched. The CDR3 DNA sequence: TGTGCCAGCAGCTTAGTAGGGGACAGAGCTACGAAGCAGTACTTC. Amino acids: CASSLVGDRATKQYF. Full variable domain (missing parts from reference TRBV7-8 and TRBJ2-7): GAGVSQSPRYKVAKRGQDVALRCDPISGHVSLFWYQQALGQGPEFLTYFQNEAQLDKSGLPSDRFFAERPEGSVSTLKIQRTQQEDSAVYLCASSLVGDRATKQYFGPGTRLTVT.

This clonotype was detected only a few times. V usage is TRBV12-3 or TRBV12-4 and J usage is TRBJ2-7; 9 bases are a match to TRBD1. This CDR3 comprises 15 residues. V shed 6 bases, J shed 5 bases, and the junction held 11 bases outside the gene matches. CDR3 residues: CASSLRQGVVHEQYF. The CDR3 coding sequence is TGTGCCAGCAGCCTCCGACAGGGGGTTGTCCACGAGCAGTACTTC.

V gene TRBV12-3 or TRBV12-4 combines with J gene TRBJ2-4, with a tentative D call TRBD1 (5 bases). The CDR3 totals 16 residues. V shed 3 bases and J shed 0 bases, with 12 bases lying between them. The chain's CDR3 is CASSFDPGLAKNIQYF. Here the CDR3 DNA reads TGTGCCAGCAGTTTTGATCCAGGGCTAGCCAAAAACATTCAGTACTTC.

The chain recombines TRBV7-6 with TRBJ2-2; 9 bases align to TRBD1. V was clipped by 6 bases and J by 6 bases; unmatched bases: 8. Germline loops: CDR1 SGHVS, CDR2 FNYEAQ. The CDR3 is made up of 15 amino acids. CDR3 loop: CASRGGQGSAGELFF. Written as DNA, the CDR3 is TGTGCCAGCAGGGGGGGACAGGGTTCGGCCGGGGAGCTGTTTTTT. The whole variable domain, remainder taken from reference TRBV7-6 and TRBJ2-2, is GAGVSQSPRYKVTKRGQDVALRCDPISGHVSLYWYRQALGQGPEFLTYFNYEAQQDKSGLPNDRFSAERPEGSISTLTIQRTEQRDSAMYRCASRGGQGSAGELFFGEGSRLTVL.

This clonotype has more than one count but fewer than ten. The V gene is TRBV5-1, the J gene TRBJ2-5; D is possibly TRBD1 or TRBD2 (5 bases each). This CDR3 spans 15 amino acids. V shed 2 bases and J shed 1 base, with 12 bases lying between them. The germline V gene encodes CDR1 SGHRS and CDR2 YFSETQ. The CDR3 sequence: CASSFREGVQETQYF. CDR3 bases: TGCGCCAGCAGCTTTCGGGAAGGGGTCCAAGAGACCCAGTACTTC.

The chain recombines TRBV20-1 with TRBJ1-1; possible D gene TRBD1, 5 bases. Trimming removed 6 bases from V and 11 bases from J, with 16 bases in between. Germline CDR1 reads DFQATT; CDR2 reads SNEGSKA (reference sequence). The CDR3 runs to 11 residues. The CDR3 coding sequence is TGCAGTGCCCCGGTTGGGGGTGGGGCTTTCTTT. Translated: CSAPVGGGAFF.

This clonotype has more than one count but fewer than ten. The J gene is TRBJ1-1, the V gene TRBV4-1; D not certain. V lost 0 bases, J lost 0 bases, and 8 bases lay in between. Germline CDR1 MGHRA, CDR2 YSYEKL. This CDR3 is built from 15 residues. Here the CDR3 DNA reads TGCGCCAGCAGCCAAGATTTTGCGATGAACACTGAAGCTTTCTTT. This codes for CASSQDFAMNTEAFF.

CDR3 DNA sequence: TGTGCCATCCGGCGGTCATCCTACGAGCAGTACTTC. Protein product: CAIRRSSYEQYF. The chain recombines TRBV6-2 or TRBV6-3 with TRBJ2-7; D call uncertain. Germline loops: CDR1 MNHEY, CDR2 SVGEGT. The ends were cut back, 10 bases at V and 1 base at J, with 11 bases in the middle. The CDR3 runs 12 residues.

The V gene is TRBV4-1, the J gene TRBJ1-5, with 9 positions matching TRBD1. The V gene's germline CDR1 is MGHRA and CDR2 YSYEKL. The CDR3 spans 15 residues. With V trimmed by 4 bases and J by 5 bases, 6 bases remained unmatched. Written as DNA, the CDR3 is TGCGCCAGCAGCCGATCGACAGGGGGGGATCAGCCCCAGCATTTT. Amino acids: CASSRSTGGDQPQHF.

The table lists this clonotype with a few counts. The rearrangement links TRBV7-2 to TRBJ2-2; 13 bases match TRBD2. Germline-derived CDR1 and CDR2 are SGHTA and FQGNSA. The CDR3 extends over 15 amino acids. V shed 8 bases and J 7 bases; nucleotides not matched to a gene: 7. The CDR3 is CASVTSGGVGGELFF. For the CDR3, the DNA is TGTGCCAGCGTTACTAGCGGGGGGGTTGGCGGGGAGCTGTTTTTT.

This clonotype was detected many times. The chain joins TRBV20-1 to TRBJ2-1; no firm D call. The CDR3 is made up of 15 amino acids. Trimming left V 0 bases short and J 6 bases short, with 15 bases between. In germline, CDR1 is DFQATT, CDR2 SNEGSKA (reference sequence). In nucleotides, the CDR3 is TGCAGTGCTAGAGATCGAAGGGAAGGTGGCAATGAGCAGTTCTTC. Protein: CSARDRREGGNEQFF.

This chain uses TRBV6-2 or TRBV6-3 with TRBJ2-1; a possible D gene is TRBD2 (6 bases). Looked up from germline, CDR1 is MNHEY and CDR2 is SVGEGT. This CDR3 is built from 12 residues. Trimming pared 2 bases from V and 14 bases from J, leaving 13 bases between. The CDR3: CASSYTAGSKFF. In DNA, the CDR3 is TGTGCCAGCAGTTACACGGCGGGGTCCAAGTTCTTC.

The J gene is TRBJ2-5, the V gene TRBV7-2; no firm D call. The germline gives CDR1 SGHTA, CDR2 FQGNSA. Trimming pared 5 bases from V and 5 bases from J, leaving 15 bases between. The length of the CDR3 is 14 residues. DNA of the CDR3: TGTGCCAGCAGCCCAAGTTTATTAGGGGAGACCCAGTACTTC. It translates to CASSPSLLGETQYF.

The CDR3 protein is CASSLAGPLSLSTGELFF. Written as DNA, the CDR3 is TGCGCCAGCAGCTTGGCGGGACCCCTTAGCTTGAGCACCGGGGAGCTGTTTTTT. The chain recombines TRBV5-1 with TRBJ2-2; D could derive from TRBD1 or TRBD2 (5 bases each). CDR3 length: 18 residues. Germline V lookup: CDR1 SGHRS, CDR2 YFSETQ. V lost 0 bases and J 4 bases, leaving 19 bases between the germline ends.

The chain employs TRBV7-9 and TRBJ2-5; D may be TRBD2 (5 bases). Germline V gives CDR1 SEHNR, CDR2 FQNEAQ (reference sequence). V lost 2 bases and J 5 bases, leaving 15 bases between the germline ends. The CDR3 consists of 15 residues. The chain's CDR3 is CASSLPIGRGETQYF. CDR3 nucleotides: TGTGCCAGCAGCTTACCCATAGGGAGAGGCGAGACCCAGTACTTC.

The V gene is TRBV5-1, the J gene TRBJ1-1, with D perhaps TRBD1 (5 bases). The CDR3 sequence is 14 residues long. Germline CDR1 and CDR2: SGHRS and YFSETQ. V lost 4 bases and J 1 base, leaving 11 bases between the germline ends. In nucleotides, the CDR3 is TGCGCCAGCAGCCTGGGACGACCGAACACTGAAGCTTTCTTT. Amino acid sequence: CASSLGRPNTEAFF.

The chain joins TRBV20-1 to TRBJ2-3; TRBD2 might be the D (6 bases). V lost 3 bases, J lost 4 bases, and 17 bases lay in between. This CDR3 region has 15 residues. Germline CDR1 and CDR2: DFQATT and SNEGSKA (reference sequence). The CDR3 region has the DNA TGCAGTGCTAGTGGAGGAGGGGATTATCCAGATACGCAGTATTTT. It codes for CSASGGGDYPDTQYF.

The gene calls are TRBV20-1 and TRBJ1-2, with unresolved D. The CDR3 is made up of 15 amino acids. The V gene lost 2 bases and the J gene lost 4 bases, with 17 bases spanning the gap. Germline V lookup: CDR1 DFQATT, CDR2 SNEGSKA (reference sequence). The CDR3 sequence is CSARRWQANGYGYTF. CDR3 bases: TGCAGTGCTAGAAGGTGGCAGGCCAACGGCTATGGCTACACCTTC.

The chain carries TRBV19 and TRBJ2-2; D not certain. The CDR3 length is 12 residues. V dropped 8 bases and J dropped 1 base, with 5 bases sitting between them. CDR1 is LNHDA and CDR2 is SQIVND in the germline V gene (reference sequence). The CDR3 bases are TGTGCCAGTGTTGGGAACACCGGGGAGCTGTTTTTT. Amino acid sequence: CASVGNTGELFF.

The chain combines TRBV6-2 or TRBV6-3 with TRBJ2-7; 8 nucleotides align to TRBD1. Germline assignment: CDR1 MNHEY and CDR2 SVGEGT. The trim removed 6 bases at V and 2 bases at J, leaving 6 bases unmatched. The CDR3 runs to 14 residues. The CDR3 DNA reads as TGTGCCAGCAGCAGGACAGGGTTTCCCTACGAGCAGTACTTC. Its translation is CASSRTGFPYEQYF.

As DNA, the CDR3 is TGCGCCAGCAGCTTGGAGGCCAGGGGATCTGATTCACCCCTCCACTTT. Translating gives CASSLEARGSDSPLHF. The J gene is TRBJ1-6, the V gene TRBV5-1; TRBD1 might be the D (6 bases). The V gene's germline CDR1 is SGHRS and CDR2 YFSETQ. The length of the CDR3 is 16 residues. Deletions cut 0 bases from V and 8 bases from J, with 15 bases between. The full variable domain, rest sourced from reference TRBV5-1 and TRBJ1-6, is KAGVTQTPRYLIKTRGQQVTLSCSPISGHRSVSWYQQTPGQGLQFLFEYFSETQRNKGNFPGRFSGRQFSNSRSEMNVSTLELGDSALYLCASSLEARGSDSPLHFGNGTRLTVT.

In its sample, this clonotype was seen many times. This sequence joins TRBV29-1 and TRBJ2-1; TRBD1 might be the D (5 bases). This CDR3 is 11 amino acids long. In germline, CDR1 is SQVTM, CDR2 ANQGSEA. Trimming removed 6 bases from V and 9 bases from J, with 12 bases in between. The CDR3 protein is CSVKWQGEQFF. The CDR3 DNA is TGCAGCGTGAAGTGGCAGGGTGAGCAGTTCTTC.

This clonotype appeared a few times. The V gene is TRBV20-1, the J gene TRBJ2-7; 11 bases match TRBD2. Germline loops: CDR1 DFQATT, CDR2 SNEGSKA (reference sequence). This CDR3 region has 14 residues. The V gene end was trimmed by 4 bases and the J gene end by 2 bases; junction bases not matched to a gene: 4. The CDR3 sequence: CSATGTSGPYEQYF. The CDR3 DNA reads TGCAGTGCTACCGGGACTAGCGGTCCCTACGAGCAGTACTTC.

This clonotype appeared a few times. V gene TRBV6-5 combines with J gene TRBJ1-1, with TRBD1 identical over 7 bases. The CDR3 consists of 17 residues. Germline CDR1 and CDR2: MNHEY and SVGAGI. V shed 0 bases, J shed 0 bases, and the junction held 7 bases outside the gene matches. The CDR3 sequence is CASSYSMHRGMNTEAFF. CDR3 DNA: TGTGCCAGCAGTTACTCGATGCACAGGGGAATGAACACTGAAGCTTTCTTT.